This T cell receptor beta chain was sequenced in a study of T cell responses to AZD1222 COVID-19 vaccine. The study, taken as a whole, reports: Donors skewed white British and female; clonal diversity was possibly underestimated. Only a handful of people who got AZD1222 tested seropositive at baseline.

In regard to this clone: The antigen remains unidentified.

The CDR3 is 15 amino acids. With 4 bases removed from V and 3 bases from J, the gap between germline ends came to 15 bases. The germline gives CDR1 MNHEY, CDR2 SVGAGI. Libraries were prepared by immunoSEQ multiplex PCR; TCRdb keeps only in-frame clonotypes and omits some of them. The sample consists of about 180,000 clones, about 90% of them appearing once. Sequenced here: peripheral blood, sampled on day 0 of AZD1222 vaccination. This rearrangement joins TRBV6-5 to TRBJ1-1; D remains unclear. The clonotype originates from an adult in good health. CDR3 in amino acids: CASSFRADFHTEAFF. CDR3 nucleotide sequence: TGTGCCAGCAGTTTCCGGGCGGACTTCCACACTGAAGCTTTCTTT.